The present T cell receptor beta chain was sequenced within a study of CD8 T cells in ankylosing spondylitis. A single record per CDR3 protein comes from TCRdb applying MiXCR to the 5' RACE reads. The sample includes 670,000 or so distinct CDR3 sequences, 15% to 20% seen only once; the top ten take around a fifth. Points from the study as a whole: Made up of under ten highly homologous variants, a TCR beta motif appeared characteristic of ankylosing spondylitis blood. Certain motif variants had earlier been reported in reactive arthritis synovial fluid and blood.

Trimming took 1 base from V and 1 from J; bases not matched to a gene: 12. The germline V gene encodes CDR1 SGHVS and CDR2 FQNEAQ. This CDR3 is built from 18 residues. This clonotype was picked up a small number of times. Its matching antigen is unknown. The chain has TRBV7-8 and TRBJ2-5; 7 bases align to TRBD1. The TCR was taken from a male donor with ankylosing spondylitis. Material for sequencing was blood, either unsorted or a sorted T cell fraction (not recorded which). The CDR3 nucleotides read TGTGCCAGCAGCTTAGGACCGGGTACAGGGGAGTTCCAAGAGACCCAGTACTTC. Protein: CASSLGPGTGEFQETQYF.